One and the same sample provided the 12 T cell receptor beta chains below, sequenced in a study of T cell repertoires in ileal Crohn's disease. TCRdb's table, derived via immunoSEQ multiplex PCR, lists solely in-frame clones and lacks some. The repertoire includes about 4,300 clones, about 79% of them detected once, and approximately 15% sits in the top ten. The sequenced material came from ileal tissue. All receptors derive from an adult with Crohn's disease.

Only a few counts were recorded for this clone. The CDR3, as DNA: TGTGCCAGCAGCCCCGGACAGGGGGCTGGGGAGACCCAGTACTTC. Translation gives CASSPGQGAGETQYF. This chain uses TRBV11-2 with TRBJ2-5; TRBD1 matches 11 bases. Germline V lookup: CDR1 SGHAT, CDR2 FQNNGV. This CDR3 region has 15 residues. J was trimmed by 5 bases and V by 5 bases; bases with no gene match: 7.

The chain carries TRBV5-1 and TRBJ2-6, with 10 positions matching TRBD1. Germline lookup yields CDR1 SGHRS and CDR2 YFSETQ. The CDR3 contains 17 residues. Germline trimming cut 4 bases from V and 3 bases from J; bases unmatched to any gene: 7. CDR3 residues: CASSLQTGGGGANVLTF. DNA for the CDR3: TGCGCCAGCAGCCTACAGACAGGGGGCGGTGGGGCCAACGTCCTGACTTTC.

V and J are TRBV7-6 and TRBJ2-7; the match to TRBD2 covers 7 bases. Germline assignment: CDR1 SGHVS and CDR2 FNYEAQ. This CDR3 has 16 amino acids. The ends lost 0 bases at V and 0 bases at J; junction bases unmatched: 5. The CDR3 DNA sequence: TGTGCCAGCAGCTTAGCGCGGGAGAAAAGCTCCTACGAGCAGTACTTC. As protein: CASSLAREKSSYEQYF. The full variable domain, in which reference TRBV7-6 and TRBJ2-7 provide the parts outside the CDR3, is GAGVSQSPRYKVTKRGQDVALRCDPISGHVSLYWYRQALGQGPEFLTYFNYEAQQDKSGLPNDRFSAERPEGSISTLTIQRTEQRDSAMYRCASSLAREKSSYEQYFGPGTRLTVT.

This chain links TRBV30 with TRBJ2-1; 8 nucleotides agree with TRBD2. The CDR3 is 16 residues long. Unmatched junction bases numbered 9, after V lost 3 bases and J lost 2 bases. Germline CDR1 is GTSNPN and CDR2 is SVGIG (reference sequence). CDR3 sequence: CAWSPSGGGPYNEQFF. The CDR3 DNA reads as TGTGCCTGGAGCCCCTCGGGAGGGGGTCCCTACAATGAGCAGTTCTTC.

The rearrangement uses TRBV27 and TRBJ1-2; D gene ambiguous. The germline V gene encodes CDR1 MNHEY and CDR2 SMNVEV (reference sequence). V was shortened by 10 bases and J by 3 bases, with 18 bases between the two germline ends. The CDR3 spans 14 residues. In DNA, the CDR3 is TGTGCCAACCCGCGCGTCAGAGAGGACTATGGCTACACCTTC. Its translation is CANPRVREDYGYTF.

V usage is TRBV6-5 and J usage is TRBJ1-5, with a possible D match to TRBD1 (5 bases). The V end was cut by 5 bases, the J end by 1 base, with 12 bases between. CDR3 length: 15 amino acids. Looked up from germline, CDR1 is MNHEY and CDR2 is SVGAGI. The CDR3: CASSASGLSNQPQHF. CDR3 DNA: TGTGCCAGCAGTGCTTCAGGGTTGAGCAATCAGCCCCAGCATTTT.

This clone was seen a handful of times. J is TRBJ2-6 and V is TRBV11-2, with 12 positions matching TRBD1. Germline-derived CDR1 and CDR2 are SGHAT and FQNNGV. The CDR3 has 17 residues. The trim removed 5 bases at V and 3 bases at J, leaving 5 bases unmatched. The CDR3 sequence is CASSQGQGARGANVLTF. The CDR3 DNA sequence: TGTGCCAGCAGCCAGGGACAGGGGGCACGTGGGGCCAACGTCCTGACTTTC.

DNA of the CDR3: TGTGCCAGCAGCCCGGGACTAACCTCCGAGCAGTACTTC. It codes for CASSPGLTSEQYF. The chain couples TRBV5-4 to TRBJ2-7; TRBD2 matches 7 bases. The germline CDR1 and CDR2 sequences are SGHNT and YYREEE (reference sequence). Trimming at V came to 4 bases and at J to 6 bases, leaving 7 bases not matched to a gene. This CDR3 contains 13 residues. Complete variable domain (other parts from reference TRBV5-4 and TRBJ2-7): ETGVTQSPTHLIKTRGQQVTLRCSSQSGHNTVSWYQQALGQGPQFIFQYYREEENGRGNFPPRFSGLQFPNYSSELNVNALELDDSALYLCASSPGLTSEQYFGPGTRLTVT.

The rearrangement links TRBV7-3 to TRBJ2-3; 10 nucleotides match TRBD2. Unmatched junction bases numbered 8, after V lost 3 bases and J lost 2 bases. This CDR3 has 17 residues. Germline V gene lookup returns CDR1 SGHTA and CDR2 FQGTGA. The CDR3 sequence: CASSLNPSGGLTDTQYF. The CDR3 DNA reads as TGTGCCAGCAGCTTGAACCCTAGCGGGGGCCTCACAGATACGCAGTATTTT.

This chain joins TRBV2 and TRBJ2-7, with a weak D call TRBD1 (6 bases). Trimming left V 5 bases short and J 2 bases short, with 13 bases between. Germline V gives CDR1 SNHLY, CDR2 FYNNEI. This CDR3 spans 14 amino acids. CDR3 sequence (DNA): TGTGCCAGCAGTTCAGGGGTTCTCCCCTACGAGCAGTACTTC. Translated, it gives CASSSGVLPYEQYF. The full variable domain, completed using reference TRBV2 and TRBJ2-7, is EPEVTQTPSHQVTQMGQEVILRCVPISNHLYFYWYRQILGQKVEFLVSFYNNEISEKSEIFDDQFSVERPDGSNFTLKIRSTKLEDSAMYFCASSSGVLPYEQYFGPGTRLTVT.

This chain connects TRBV6-6 to TRBJ2-1, with 10 bases fitting TRBD2. The CDR3 covers 14 residues. Germline V gene lookup returns CDR1 MNHNY and CDR2 SVGAGI (reference sequence). Unmatched junction bases numbered 4, after V lost 5 bases and J lost 6 bases. DNA of the CDR3: TGTGCCAGCAGTCCTAGCGGGGGTTTCAATGAGCAGTTCTTC. It encodes CASSPSGGFNEQFF.

The chain is built from TRBV5-1 and TRBJ2-1, with TRBD1 as a possible D gene (6 bases). This CDR3 comprises 13 residues. CDR1 and CDR2 from the germline V gene are SGHRS and YFSETQ. With 3 bases removed from V and 3 bases from J, the gap between germline ends came to 7 bases. CDR3 sequence reads: CASSSDSYNEQFF. CDR3 DNA sequence: TGCGCCAGCAGCTCGGACAGCTACAATGAGCAGTTCTTC.